This T cell receptor beta chain was documented in a study of early T cells in non-severe SARS-CoV-2 infection. Whole-study context: Bulk RNA taken from unsorted whole blood was sequenced, leaving chains unpaired. Study-wide results and caveats: The matching step, a VDJdb search, favored anti-spike CD8 responses and missed private and CD4 specificities.

Individual cDNA molecules received unique molecular identifiers during library preparation. TCRdb reprocessed the 5' RACE reads with MiXCR, giving one entry per CDR3 protein. The sample gives tens of thousands of distinct CDR3 sequences, roughly a tenth of which show up once; 8.6% is in the top ten. The J segment lost 1 base and the V segment lost 0 bases, leaving 3 bases of the junction unmatched. The CDR3 sequence is 15 residues long. Per germline, CDR1 SGDLS and CDR2 YYNGEE. This clonotype was detected many times. Its antigen is not known. The clonotype comes from an adult who was a healthcare worker with PCR-confirmed SARS-CoV-2 infection or an uninfected control (not recorded which). J is TRBJ2-5 and V is TRBV9, with 7 bases that match TRBD1. Sequencing used whole blood. CDR3 DNA sequence: TGTGCCAGCAGCGTAGTGGGGGACAGCCAAGAGACCCAGTACTTC. As protein: CASSVVGDSQETQYF.